The 15 T cell receptor beta chains presented below share a single source sample, sequenced in a study of blood T cells in healthy people across ages. A J-beta primer mix and a sample-barcoded 5' primer were used in a second PCR of roughly 7 to 12 cycles. Each CDR3 protein gets one entry after TCRdb re-called the 5' RACE reads with MiXCR. The sample gives about 650,000 distinct CDR3 sequences, 52% of which show up once; around an eighth is in the top ten. The sample was blood. The receptors derive from a woman older than 75 in good health.

To note about this clonotype: A much larger clone lies a single base off, so this may be a read error. The rearrangement joins TRBV6-2 or TRBV6-3 to TRBJ2-1; the D gene is possibly TRBD2 (6 bases). This CDR3 comprises 13 residues. The V gene lost 10 bases and the J gene lost 7 bases, with 17 bases spanning the gap. Germline V CDR1 and CDR2: MNHEY, SVGEGT. The CDR3 protein is CATRTGGMNEQFF. In nucleotides, the CDR3 is TGTGCCACTCGGACTGGCGGGATGAATGAGCAGTTCTTC.

The chain has TRBV19 and TRBJ2-1, with D possibly TRBD2 on 5 matching bases. Trimming cost V 6 bases and J 7 bases, with 13 bases left between them. Germline CDR1 and CDR2: LNHDA and SQIVND (reference sequence). The CDR3 consists of 13 residues. The CDR3 nucleotides read TGTGCCAGTAGAACTTCTTCGGGGAATGAGCAGTTCTTC. It specifies CASRTSSGNEQFF.

Worth noting for this clonotype: This may be a read error: a much more frequent sequence differs by one nucleotide. The CDR3, as DNA: TGTGCCAGCAGGCCCGAGCGGGGGGGCCTTAATGAGCAGTACTTC. Translated: CASRPERGGLNEQYF. V and J are TRBV12-3 or TRBV12-4 and TRBJ2-5; TRBD2 agrees at 10 bases. The CDR3 totals 15 residues. The ends lost 6 bases at V and 11 bases at J; junction bases unmatched: 15.

This sequence joins TRBV18 and TRBJ2-5; no clear D gene. CDR3 size: 14 residues. V dropped 3 bases and J dropped 5 bases, with 13 bases sitting between them. Per germline, CDR1 KGHSH and CDR2 LQKENI. The CDR3 is CASSPTDLRETQYF. CDR3 sequence (DNA): TGTGCCAGCTCACCGACGGACCTAAGGGAGACCCAGTACTTC.

This clonotype was found many times. The gene calls are TRBV20-1 and TRBJ2-7; D unclear. CDR3 length equals 11 residues. Germline lookup yields CDR1 DFQATT and CDR2 SNEGSKA (reference sequence). V was trimmed by 7 bases and J by 2 bases, leaving 9 bases between them. The CDR3 nucleotides read TGCAGTGTTGACGATACCTACGAGCAGTACTTC. This sequence encodes CSVDDTYEQYF.

The chain combines TRBV5-1 with TRBJ1-6; 9 nucleotides match TRBD1. The CDR3 totals 16 residues. V was clipped by 4 bases and J by 9 bases; unmatched bases: 11. Germline CDR1 and CDR2: SGHRS and YFSETQ. The CDR3 reads CASSTWDRDLPSPLHF. For the CDR3, the DNA is TGCGCCAGCAGCACATGGGACAGGGATCTACCTTCACCCCTCCACTTT.

Of note for this clonotype: Just one base apart from a much larger clone, this may be a read error. The CDR3 coding sequence is TGCAGTGCTGGACAGCACTGTGGCTACACCTTC. Its translation is CSAGQHCGYTF. The chain has TRBV20-1 and TRBJ1-2; weak D call: TRBD1 (6 bases). The germline V and J ends were trimmed by 5 bases and 7 bases, with 11 bases remaining between them. Germline CDR1 is DFQATT and CDR2 is SNEGSKA (reference sequence). This CDR3 region has 11 residues.

V gene TRBV12-3 or TRBV12-4 combines with J gene TRBJ2-5; 7 nucleotides match TRBD2. The trim removed 6 bases at V and 7 bases at J, leaving 8 bases unmatched. There are 13 residues in the CDR3. The CDR3 is CASRTPSGWTQYF. The CDR3 coding sequence is TGTGCCAGCAGAACTCCTAGCGGCTGGACCCAGTACTTC.

This clonotype was found many times. V gene TRBV5-1 combines with J gene TRBJ2-5, with 9 bases fitting TRBD1. The germline CDR1 and CDR2 sequences are SGHRS and YFSETQ. Losses at the gene ends were 3 bases for V and 2 bases for J; bases not matched to a gene: 11. The CDR3 runs 17 residues. CDR3 protein: CASSWSGTGIGQETQYF. The CDR3 DNA reads as TGCGCCAGCAGCTGGTCCGGGACAGGGATTGGGCAAGAGACCCAGTACTTC.

In this sample, this clonotype turned up many times. The J gene is TRBJ2-5, the V gene TRBV25-1; D remains unclear. CDR1 MGHDK and CDR2 SYGVNS come from the germline V gene. This CDR3 comprises 12 residues. Trimming left V 4 bases short and J 6 bases short, with 9 bases between. CDR3: CASSADLQTQYF. The CDR3 DNA follows: TGTGCCAGCAGTGCAGATTTGCAGACCCAGTACTTC. Together with reference TRBV25-1 and TRBJ2-5, the CDR3 gives the full variable domain: EADIYQTPRYLVIGTGKKITLECSQTMGHDKMYWYQQDPGMELHLIHYSYGVNSTEKGDLSSESTVSRIRTEHFPLTLESARPSHTSQYLCASSADLQTQYFGPGTRLLVL.

This clonotype was detected only a few times. A much larger clonotype is one base distant, so this may be a read error. The chain recombines TRBV7-2 with TRBJ2-1; weak D call: TRBD2 (5 bases). This CDR3 spans 13 amino acids. The germline gives CDR1 SGHTA, CDR2 FQGNSA. Trimming took 4 bases from V and 9 from J, leaving 13 bases between them. In nucleotides, the CDR3 is TGTGCCAGCAGCTGCCGTGAAGAGGGTGAGCAGTTCTTC. It specifies CASSCREEGEQFF. Complete variable domain (other parts from reference TRBV7-2 and TRBJ2-1): GAGVSQSPSNKVTEKGKDVELRCDPISGHTALYWYRQSLGQGLEFLIYFQGNSAPDKSGLPSDRFSAERTGGSVSTLTIQRTQQEDSAVYLCASSCREEGEQFFGPGTRLTVL.

This clonotype appeared many times. The chain combines TRBV20-1 with TRBJ2-3; D unresolved. V lost 0 bases and J 2 bases, leaving 12 bases between the germline ends. Germline lookup yields CDR1 DFQATT and CDR2 SNEGSKA (reference sequence). CDR3 length: 15 amino acids. The CDR3: CSARDVDVYTDTQYF. The CDR3 DNA reads as TGCAGTGCTAGAGATGTAGACGTGTACACAGATACGCAGTATTTT.

This clonotype turned up a few times. The chain joins TRBV5-1 to TRBJ1-2; D is uncertain. This CDR3 region has 15 residues. Germline values: CDR1 SGHRS, CDR2 YFSETQ. Trimming took 5 bases from V and 8 from J, leaving 22 bases between them. The CDR3 DNA sequence: TGCGCCAGCAGATATGGGAGAAGCCAGGCGCGGGGCTACACCTTC. This gives the protein CASRYGRSQARGYTF.

The rearrangement uses TRBV7-9 and TRBJ1-2; the match to TRBD1 covers 9 bases. Germline V CDR1 and CDR2: SEHNR, FQNEAQ (reference sequence). V lost 5 bases to trimming and J lost 8 bases; unmatched junction nucleotides: 12. CDR3 length equals 15 residues. CDR3 protein: CASSGREDRGDGYTF. The CDR3 bases are TGTGCCAGCAGCGGCCGAGAGGACAGGGGAGACGGCTACACCTTC.

The chain carries TRBV18 and TRBJ2-1; 11 bases map to TRBD2. Germline trimming cut 4 bases from V and 9 bases from J; bases unmatched to any gene: 11. The CDR3 extends over 16 amino acids. Looked up from germline, CDR1 is KGHSH and CDR2 is LQKENI. This CDR3 is CASSLDLLAGVGEQFF. The CDR3 DNA reads as TGTGCCAGCTCACTAGATCTACTAGCGGGAGTTGGTGAGCAGTTCTTC.